This T cell receptor beta chain was captured in a study of a mutant IDH1 vaccine in newly diagnosed glioma. Study background: Vaccination began 4-6 weeks post radiotherapy alone, or with temozolomide cycles.

In the case of this clone: Antigen specificity is unknown.

Noted time point: week 5, during vaccination. Vaccine doses each comprised 300 ug of mutant IDH1 20-mer peptide, with topical imiquimod. The donor cohort comprised cases of new WHO grade 3 or 4 IDH1-mutant, ATRX-lost astrocytoma. Findings and limits, study-wide: Vaccine-induced immune responses occurred in more than 85% of patients.

The table came from immunoSEQ multiplex PCR; TCRdb's copy has only in-frame clones and leaves some out. The sample carries roughly 40,000 clones, roughly 90% recorded once. Sequenced material: PBMCs, taken from a glioma patient whose treatment included an IDH1 peptide vaccine. This clonotype was obtained from a man aged 50-59 years with glioma.

CDR3 region: CASSLKWDNINEQFF. The CDR3 DNA is TGTGCCAGCAGCCTTAAGTGGGACAATATCAATGAGCAGTTCTTC. The rearrangement uses TRBV5-4 and TRBJ2-1; D is perhaps TRBD1 (6 bases). The V and J ends lost 4 bases and 6 bases respectively, with 17 bases between them. Germline V gives CDR1 SGHNT, CDR2 YYREEE (reference sequence). The CDR3 totals 15 residues.